This paragraph reports one T cell receptor beta chain. Antigen unknown. The survey-level immunoSEQ assay was used. The assay was immunoSEQ multiplex PCR, and TCRdb's table has in-frame clones only and misses some. This table has roughly 70,000 clones, approximately 87% appearing once. CDR1 and CDR2 (germline): SGHNT, YYREEE (reference sequence). The length of the CDR3 is 15 residues. J was trimmed by 3 bases and V by 3 bases; bases with no gene match: 3. The sample belongs to a study of pediatric ulcerative colitis. Study-level results: A couple of rectal clonotypes were found only in ulcerative colitis patients, all of them. Blood-rectal clonal overlap within each person was significantly higher in ulcerative colitis patients than controls.

The diagnostic colonoscopy in ulcerative colitis patients preceded any immunosuppressive treatment. The V and J genes are TRBV5-4 and TRBJ1-4, with 9 bases aligning to TRBD1. This sequence originates from a boy younger than 18 with severe ulcerative colitis. The specimen was blood. The CDR3 is CASSSTGGPNEKLFF. The CDR3, as DNA: TGTGCCAGCAGCTCTACAGGGGGCCCTAATGAAAAACTGTTTTTT.